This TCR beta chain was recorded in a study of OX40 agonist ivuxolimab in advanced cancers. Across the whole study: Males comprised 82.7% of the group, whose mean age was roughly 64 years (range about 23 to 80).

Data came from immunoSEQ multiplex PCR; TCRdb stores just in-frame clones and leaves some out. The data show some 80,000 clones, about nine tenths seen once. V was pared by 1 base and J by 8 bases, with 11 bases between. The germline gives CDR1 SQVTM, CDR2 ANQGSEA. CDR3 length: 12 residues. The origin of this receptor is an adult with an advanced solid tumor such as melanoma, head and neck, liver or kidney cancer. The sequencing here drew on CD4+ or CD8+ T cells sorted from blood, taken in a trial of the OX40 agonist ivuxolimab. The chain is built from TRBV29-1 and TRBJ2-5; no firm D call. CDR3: CSVEGERRTQYF. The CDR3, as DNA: TGCAGCGTTGAAGGAGAGAGACGAACCCAGTACTTC.